A selection of T cell receptor beta chains follows, all from one sample in a study of cytomegalovirus exposure and HLA in healthy donors. Measured with immunoSEQ multiplex PCR; TCRdb has only the in-frame clones, and not every one. The sample lists approximately 100,000 clones; around nine tenths were seen once. The material sequenced was PBMCs. The receptors were gathered from a woman aged 18 to 35 in good health and CMV-seronegative. The CDR3 runs from the conserved cysteine through the conserved F or W. The order of the fields is V gene, CDR3 protein.

TRBV25-1	CASSDWKRGFWEQFF
TRBV6-5	CASHSGTLTDTQYF
TRBV7-8	CASSFDRGSYEQYF
TRBV30	CAWRLLAGNSYNEQFF
TRBV4-1	CASSHQLAGGYNEQFF
TRBV9	CASSPTASNTEAFF
TRBV6-4	CASSDLGAGELFF
TRBV28	CASSLGGPHFYANTGELFF
TRBV5-1	CASSLQSEETQYF
TRBV13	CASSQLSGGVQETQYF
TRBV4-2	CASSQDSLAGAYEQYF
TRBV7-2	CASSRRDRGYEQYF
TRBV5-4	CASSWTGGTEAFF
TRBV7-6	CASSWGATGGSGNTIYF